The rows below give T cell receptor beta chains drawn from one sample of a study of T cells after posttransplantation cyclophosphamide. Assay: immunoSEQ multiplex PCR; the TCRdb copy retains only in-frame clones and omits some. Among about 22,000 clones listed, roughly 67% were seen once. Sequenced material: memory CD4+ T cells sorted from PBMCs. The receptors shown here come from a woman aged 55-70 years in good health, CMV-negative, and a related stem cell transplant donor. Each CDR3 is given with its conserved first and last residue. D genes are given only for firm matches. Clone size, where shown, is once, few, many, or a class for clones that have expanded.

TRBV6-6	TRBJ2-7	few	.	CASSYNREPYEQYF	TGTGCCAGCAGTTACAACAGGGAACCCTACGAGCAGTACTTC
TRBV18	TRBJ1-4	.	.	CASSPTSTNEKLFF	TGTGCCAGCTCACCGACATCAACTAATGAAAAACTGTTTTTT
TRBV2	TRBJ1-4	.	.	CASSGGREKLFF	TGTGCCAGCAGTGGGGGCAGGGAAAAACTGTTTTTT
TRBV7-8	TRBJ1-2	few	.	CASSLGPMGARGYTF	TGTGCCAGCAGCTTAGGGCCCATGGGGGCGCGGGGCTACACCTTC
TRBV6-5	TRBJ1-5	.	.	CASSYSIQGNQPQHF	TGTGCCAGCAGTTACTCGATACAGGGCAATCAGCCCCAGCATTTT
TRBV7-9	TRBJ2-2	.	TRBD2	CASNPSTGRGGDTGELFF	TGTGCCAGCAATCCGTCCACCGGAAGGGGAGGGGACACCGGGGAGCTGTTTTTT
TRBV18	TRBJ2-7	few	.	CASSPGPGYEQYF	TGTGCCAGCTCACCTGGGCCGGGGTACGAGCAGTACTTC
TRBV21-1	TRBJ2-5	.	.	CASSKVLYLSLLAATRETQYF	TGTGCCAGCAGCAAAGTACTCTACCTTTCCCTACTAGCGGCCACACGTGAGACCCAGTACTTC
TRBV19	TRBJ1-5	.	.	CASSISGYYSNQPQHF	TGTGCCAGTAGTATAAGCGGCTATTATAGCAATCAGCCCCAGCATTTT
TRBV18	TRBJ2-1	once	.	CASSPLQDGSNEQFF	TGTGCCAGCTCGCCACTTCAGGACGGGAGCAATGAGCAGTTCTTC
TRBV7-9	TRBJ2-5	.	.	CASSLALTGKETQYF	TGTGCCAGCAGCTTAGCCCTGACAGGAAAAGAGACCCAGTACTTC
TRBV2	TRBJ2-7	.	.	CASTRVNQVYEQYF	TGTGCCAGCACGAGGGTGAACCAGGTCTACGAGCAGTACTTC
TRBV6-1	TRBJ1-2	.	.	CASSRGGYTF	TGTGCCAGCAGTAGGGGTGGCTACACCTTC
TRBV6-5	TRBJ1-4	.	.	CASSTTTTNEKLFF	TGTGCCAGCAGTACGACTACAACTAATGAAAAACTGTTTTTT
TRBV7-2	TRBJ2-7	.	TRBD1	CASSRMGQGRDEQYF	TGTGCCAGCAGCCGAATGGGACAGGGGAGGGACGAGCAGTACTTC
TRBV9	TRBJ2-4	.	TRBD1	CASSVGGGTGDIQYF	TGTGCCAGCAGCGTCGGGGGGGGGACAGGGGACATTCAGTACTTC
TRBV5-1	TRBJ2-4	once	.	CASSFEGNIQYF	TGCGCCAGCAGCTTTGAGGGAAACATTCAGTACTTC
TRBV6-1	TRBJ2-5	few	.	CASSEGAIETQYF	TGTGCCAGCAGTGAAGGTGCTATAGAGACCCAGTACTTC
TRBV28	TRBJ2-3	once	.	CASSLLDLQYF	TGTGCCAGCAGTTTGTTAGACTTGCAGTATTTT
TRBV14	TRBJ2-7	.	TRBD2	CASGDYSYEQYF	TGTGCCAGCGGGGACTACTCCTACGAGCAGTACTTC
TRBV5-1	TRBJ1-5	once	.	CASSPGTSVGNQPQHF	TGCGCCAGCAGCCCGGGGACAAGTGTGGGCAATCAGCCCCAGCATTTT
TRBV21-1	TRBJ2-7	.	.	CASSKGESYEQYF	TGTGCCAGCAGCAAAGGGGAGAGCTACGAGCAGTACTTC
TRBV2	TRBJ1-2	.	.	CAGDSAGLANYGYTF	TGTGCCGGGGACTCCGCAGGGTTAGCTAACTATGGCTACACCTTC
TRBV11-3	TRBJ2-2	few	.	CASSENSGGELFF	TGTGCCAGCAGCGAAAACAGTGGCGGGGAGCTGTTTTTT
TRBV13	TRBJ2-7	.	.	CASSRNRGSEQYF	TGTGCCAGCAGCCGCAATCGAGGGAGCGAGCAGTACTTC
TRBV6-5	TRBJ2-7	.	.	CASSYGGGGATYEQYF	TGTGCCAGCAGTTACGGGGGTGGCGGGGCCACCTACGAGCAGTACTTC
TRBV7-9	TRBJ2-1	.	TRBD2	CASSWGLAGGYEQFF	TGTGCCAGCAGCTGGGGACTAGCGGGAGGGTATGAGCAGTTCTTC
TRBV28	TRBJ2-7	few	TRBD2	CASRLSGEIAYEQYF	TGTGCCAGCAGGTTGAGCGGGGAGATTGCCTACGAGCAGTACTTC
TRBV7-3	TRBJ2-5	.	TRBD1	CASSPRTGSETQYF	TGTGCCAGCAGCCCCCGGACAGGGTCGGAGACCCAGTACTTC
TRBV7-2	TRBJ1-6	.	TRBD1	CASSPGTDNSPLHF	TGTGCCAGCAGCCCCGGGACAGATAATTCACCCCTCCACTTT
TRBV6-6	TRBJ2-7	few	TRBD2	CASSSAASGAYEQYF	TGTGCCAGCAGTTCCGCCGCCAGCGGGGCCTACGAGCAGTACTTC
TRBV30	TRBJ2-5	.	.	CAWSVGQVRGTQYF	TGTGCCTGGAGTGTAGGCCAGGTCCGGGGGACCCAGTACTTC
TRBV16	TRBJ1-2	.	.	CASSRVSENYGYTF	TGTGCCAGCAGCCGCGTATCTGAGAACTATGGCTACACCTTC
TRBV19	TRBJ2-5	.	TRBD2	CASSRGGGGTQYF	TGTGCCAGTAGTAGGGGGGGTGGTGGGACCCAGTACTTC
TRBV6-1	TRBJ1-2	.	TRBD1	CASSDRDRGNYGYTF	TGTGCCAGCAGTGATAGGGACAGGGGTAACTATGGCTACACCTTC
TRBV7-9	TRBJ2-5	.	.	CASSLGSQGRETQYF	TGTGCCAGCAGCTTAGGATCCCAGGGCCGGGAGACCCAGTACTTC
TRBV11-2	TRBJ1-1	few	TRBD1	CASSTSPYRGLNTEAFF	TGTGCCAGCAGCACGAGCCCCTACAGGGGCCTGAACACTGAAGCTTTCTTT
TRBV21-1	TRBJ2-7	.	.	CASSLRPSGTLYEQYF	TGTGCCAGCAGCCTACGGCCTAGCGGGACTTTATACGAGCAGTACTTC
TRBV5-6	TRBJ1-2	.	TRBD1	CASSLRGPPYGYTF	TGTGCCAGCAGCCTCAGGGGGCCGCCCTATGGCTACACCTTC
TRBV4-3	TRBJ2-7	.	.	CASSQGRAYEQYF	TGCGCCAGCAGCCAAGGACGGGCCTACGAGCAGTACTTC
TRBV28	TRBJ1-5	.	.	CASSSFGTQGQPQHF	TGTGCCAGCAGTTCATTCGGGACTCAGGGTCAGCCCCAGCATTTT
TRBV14	TRBJ2-6	.	.	CASSFGTQLGGANVLTF	TGTGCCAGCAGCTTCGGGACTCAGCTCGGCGGGGCCAACGTCCTGACTTTC
TRBV2	TRBJ2-5	.	TRBD2	CASSEESSGSETQYF	TGTGCCAGCAGTGAAGAGTCTAGCGGGTCGGAGACCCAGTACTTC
TRBV18	TRBJ1-1	.	.	CASSPQEQSEAFF	TGTGCCAGCTCACCACAGGAACAGAGTGAAGCTTTCTTT
TRBV5-4	TRBJ1-1	.	.	CASSPITGKNTEAFF	TGTGCCAGCAGCCCTATAACAGGGAAAAACACTGAAGCTTTCTTT
TRBV6-5	TRBJ2-3	.	.	CASSHSWGRTDTQYF	TGTGCCAGCAGTCACTCCTGGGGCCGCACAGATACGCAGTATTTT
TRBV10-3	TRBJ1-2	.	.	CATGQSYGYTF	TGTGCCACCGGACAGAGCTATGGCTACACCTTC
TRBV28	TRBJ2-4	.	.	CASSVDSPKNIQYF	TGTGCCAGCAGCGTGGACAGCCCCAAAAACATTCAGTACTTC
TRBV27	TRBJ2-4	.	TRBD1	CASSLGEEDRPPAKNIQYF	TGTGCCAGCAGTTTAGGAGAAGAGGACAGGCCCCCAGCCAAAAACATTCAGTACTTC
TRBV5-4	TRBJ1-2	.	.	CASSLEIRTAITNYGYTF	TGTGCCAGCAGCTTGGAGATCCGGACTGCTATTACTAACTATGGCTACACCTTC
TRBV7-8	TRBJ2-3	.	.	CASSLGGLAGGHTQYF	TGTGCCAGCAGCTTGGGGGGGCTAGCTGGCGGGCATACGCAGTATTTT
TRBV6-5	TRBJ2-3	once	TRBD1	CASSSGTGGSDTQYF	TGTGCCAGCAGCTCCGGGACAGGGGGGTCAGATACGCAGTATTTT